One and the same sample provided the 30 T cell receptor beta chains below, sequenced in a study of cytomegalovirus exposure and HLA in healthy donors. Primers included in the PCR were 60 Vbeta and 13 Jbeta primers. Clones were read by immunoSEQ multiplex PCR, and TCRdb kept only the in-frame ones, dropping some. The table has around 120,000 clones, 65% to 75% seen once; the top ten hold under 14%. The sample consisted of PBMCs. The receptors stem from a woman between 45 and 65 years old in good health and CMV-seropositive.

The chain links TRBV5-4 to TRBJ2-2; 8 bases fit TRBD2. The CDR3 is made up of 19 amino acids. V lost 0 bases and J lost 6; bases outside the gene matches: 16. Germline lookup yields CDR1 SGHNT and CDR2 YYREEE (reference sequence). The CDR3 loop is CASSLGGGGTHFMAGELFF. The CDR3, as DNA: TGTGCCAGCAGCTTGGGTGGCGGGGGGACCCACTTTATGGCCGGGGAGCTGTTTTTT.

The chain has TRBV6-5 and TRBJ2-5; 8 bases map to TRBD1. The DNA end is more similar to TRBJ2-7, so the J call may be wrong. The CDR3 consists of 15 residues. CDR1 and CDR2 (germline): MNHEY, SVGAGI. CDR3 in amino acids: CASSYQGANENEQYF. DNA for the CDR3: TGTGCCAGCAGTTACCAGGGGGCGAACGAGAACGAGCAGTACTTC.

The chain links TRBV30 to TRBJ2-1, with a possible D match to TRBD1 (5 bases). Deletions cut 2 bases from V and 5 bases from J, with 7 bases between. This CDR3 is built from 12 residues. Germline lookup yields CDR1 GTSNPN and CDR2 SVGIG (reference sequence). CDR3 region: CAWSRGHNEQFF. The DNA for the CDR3 is TGTGCCTGGAGTAGGGGCCACAATGAGCAGTTCTTC.

The chain employs TRBV28 and TRBJ1-2; 11 nucleotides line up with TRBD1. The V segment lost 3 bases and the J segment 7 bases; nucleotides outside the gene matches: 7. The CDR3 has 15 amino acids. Germline V gives CDR1 MDHEN, CDR2 SYDVKM. The DNA for the CDR3 is TGTGCCAGCAGTTTTTGGGGACAGGGGGTGGGTGGCTACACCTTC. It yields the protein CASSFWGQGVGGYTF.

The V gene is TRBV7-2, the J gene TRBJ2-5, with 11 bases fitting TRBD1. This CDR3 comprises 14 residues. CDR1 SGHTA and CDR2 FQGNSA come from the germline V gene. Trimming took 5 bases from V and 9 from J; bases not matched to a gene: 8. The CDR3 reads CASSQGQGGSAQYF. DNA of the CDR3: TGTGCCAGCAGCCAGGGACAGGGGGGCTCGGCCCAGTACTTC.

The chain combines TRBV5-6 with TRBJ2-7; D is possibly TRBD1 (8 bases). V lost 2 bases, J lost 3 bases, and 18 bases lay in between. Germline CDR1 SGHDT, CDR2 YYEEEE. The CDR3 sequence is 16 residues long. The CDR3 reads CASSFGGGTGGYEQYF. The CDR3 DNA sequence: TGTGCCAGCAGCTTTGGGGGGGGGACAGGCGGCTACGAGCAGTACTTC.

V and J are TRBV28 and TRBJ1-5; D perhaps matches TRBD1 (5 bases). The CDR3 is made up of 14 amino acids. Trimming removed 3 bases from V and 5 bases from J, with 11 bases in between. Germline V gene sequence: CDR1 MDHEN, CDR2 SYDVKM. CDR3 amino acids: CASSLFLRDQPQHF. In nucleotides, the CDR3 is TGTGCCAGCAGTTTGTTCCTCAGGGATCAGCCCCAGCATTTT.

To note about this clone: This sample also contains other DNA sequences that code for the same CDR3. This chain links TRBV15 with TRBJ2-5; a weak D match, TRBD1 (8 bases). The CDR3 consists of 15 residues. The V gene lost 3 bases and the J gene lost 1 base, with 12 bases spanning the gap. Germline CDR1 is LNHNV and CDR2 is YYDKDF (reference sequence). CDR3 in DNA: TGTGCCACCAGCAGCGGGGGGACAGGCCAAGAGACCCAGTACTTC. This sequence encodes CATSSGGTGQETQYF.

V and J are TRBV5-4 and TRBJ2-5; possible D gene TRBD2, 7 bases. Trimming left V 2 bases short and J 5 bases short, with 13 bases between. This CDR3 comprises 14 residues. Germline loops: CDR1 SGHNT, CDR2 YYREEE (reference sequence). The CDR3 sequence: CASSFGGGRETQYF. CDR3 DNA sequence: TGTGCCAGCAGCTTTGGGGGGGGCCGGGAGACCCAGTACTTC.

V is TRBV4-2 and J is TRBJ2-4, with 7 bases aligning to TRBD1. Germline CDR1 reads LGHNA; CDR2 reads YNFKEQ. After removal of 4 bases from V and 0 bases from J, the junction contained 6 bases not matched to a gene. The CDR3 sequence is 16 residues long. The CDR3 coding sequence is TGTGCCAGCAGCCCCGGGACAGCCATAGCCAAAAACATTCAGTACTTC. Protein: CASSPGTAIAKNIQYF.

The rearrangement uses TRBV18 and TRBJ2-1; 11 positions agree with TRBD2. The CDR3 has 17 residues. The V gene end was trimmed by 1 base and the J gene end by 5 bases; junction bases not matched to a gene: 7. Looked up from germline, CDR1 is KGHSH and CDR2 is LQKENI. CDR3 protein: CASSPRSPGLADNEQFF. For the CDR3, the DNA is TGTGCCAGCTCACCACGATCTCCGGGACTAGCGGACAATGAGCAGTTCTTC.

The rearrangement uses TRBV30 and TRBJ2-5, with TRBD2 identical over 12 bases. This CDR3 spans 18 amino acids. CDR1 GTSNPN and CDR2 SVGIG come from the germline V gene (reference sequence). V dropped 2 bases and J dropped 1; count of bases not matched to a gene: 11. CDR3 sequence: CAWSPRAGLAGFQETQYF. The CDR3 nucleotides read TGTGCCTGGAGTCCCCGTGCCGGACTAGCGGGATTCCAAGAGACCCAGTACTTC.

The V and J genes are TRBV7-6 and TRBJ2-7; possibly TRBD1 for D (6 bases). Germline-derived CDR1 and CDR2 are SGHVS and FNYEAQ. This CDR3 comprises 15 residues. The V end was cut by 5 bases, the J end by 2 bases, with 16 bases between. CDR3 DNA sequence: TGTGCCAGCAGCCCCTACGGAAGGGGGACCTACGAGCAGTACTTC. This sequence encodes CASSPYGRGTYEQYF.

The chain joins TRBV5-1 to TRBJ1-3; D gene ambiguous. There are 13 residues in the CDR3. Germline loops: CDR1 SGHRS, CDR2 YFSETQ. V was pared by 3 bases and J by 0 bases, with 4 bases between. The CDR3 sequence is CASSSYSGNTIYF. In nucleotides, the CDR3 is TGCGCCAGCAGCTCCTACTCTGGAAACACCATATATTTT.

The V call is TRBV28, the J call TRBJ1-2; possibly TRBD1 for D (5 bases). Germline CDR1 is MDHEN and CDR2 is SYDVKM. The V end lost 5 bases, the J end lost 7 bases, and 8 bases lay between the germline ends. The CDR3 is made up of 11 amino acids. The CDR3 loop reads CASSPDSGYTF. The CDR3, as DNA: TGTGCCAGCAGTCCAGACAGTGGCTACACCTTC.

This chain connects TRBV6-5 to TRBJ1-1, with TRBD1 matching over 8 bases. The CDR3 is made up of 13 amino acids. The V gene end was trimmed by 5 bases and the J gene end by 5 bases; junction bases not matched to a gene: 4. Germline V CDR1 and CDR2: MNHEY, SVGAGI. The DNA for the CDR3 is TGTGCCAGCAGTGACAGGGGAGTAACTGAAGCTTTCTTT. It is translated as CASSDRGVTEAFF.

This chain connects TRBV5-1 to TRBJ1-4; maybe TRBD1 (5 bases). V lost 1 base, J lost 1 base, and 5 bases lay in between. This CDR3 comprises 14 residues. The germline CDR1 and CDR2 sequences are SGHRS and YFSETQ. The CDR3 here is CASSLTGTNEKLFF. The CDR3 DNA reads TGCGCCAGCAGCTTGACAGGAACTAATGAAAAACTGTTTTTT.

The V call is TRBV28, the J call TRBJ1-5; D remains unclear. V lost 5 bases to trimming and J lost 3 bases, with 11 bases between them. Germline V gives CDR1 MDHEN, CDR2 SYDVKM. CDR3 length equals 14 residues. The CDR3 nucleotides are TGTGCCAGCAGTCCACCGGGGTCCAATCAGCCCCAGCATTTT. Translation: CASSPPGSNQPQHF.

This clone has only one observation. This chain connects TRBV5-1 to TRBJ1-3; 7 bases map to TRBD1. The germline V gene has CDR1 SGHRS and CDR2 YFSETQ. Trimming at V came to 0 bases and at J to 3 bases, leaving 6 bases not matched to a gene. This CDR3 contains 16 residues. CDR3: CASSLDEGAYGNTIYF. The CDR3, as DNA: TGCGCCAGCAGCTTGGACGAGGGGGCGTATGGAAACACCATATATTTT.

This clone was picked up one time. This chain uses TRBV7-3 with TRBJ2-7; the match to TRBD2 covers 8 bases. The V segment lost 6 bases and the J segment 0 bases; nucleotides outside the gene matches: 4. Germline V CDR1 and CDR2: SGHTA, FQGTGA. The CDR3 runs to 14 residues. CDR3 amino acids: CASSRSGSSYEQYF. The CDR3 bases are TGTGCCAGCAGTCGCAGCGGGAGCTCCTACGAGCAGTACTTC.

This chain uses TRBV5-8 with TRBJ1-3; perhaps TRBD1 as D (5 bases). This CDR3 region has 16 residues. Trimming shortened V by 0 bases and J by 4 bases, and 14 bases separated the two germline ends. CDR1 and CDR2 from the germline V gene are SGHTS and YDEGEE. The CDR3 DNA reads TGTGCCAGCAGCTTGGATGGATGGGCAGGGGGAAACACCATATATTTT. Translation: CASSLDGWAGGNTIYF. The whole variable domain, filled in from reference TRBV5-8 and TRBJ1-3, reads EAGVTQSPTHLIKTRGQQATLRCSPISGHTSVYWYQQALGLGLQFLLWYDEGEERNRGNFPPRFSGRQFPNYSSELNVNALELEDSALYLCASSLDGWAGGNTIYFGEGSWLTVV.

This clone was detected a few times. The chain is built from TRBV4-1 and TRBJ1-2; D may be TRBD1 (6 bases). Trimming stripped 3 bases from V and 5 bases from J, with 13 bases between. This CDR3 spans 14 amino acids. Germline V lookup: CDR1 MGHRA, CDR2 YSYEKL. Here the CDR3 reads CASSHRDKSYGYTF. In DNA, the CDR3 is TGCGCCAGCAGCCACCGGGACAAATCTTATGGCTACACCTTC.

The CDR3 region is CASSLVGGGNTEAFF. The CDR3 bases are TGTGCCAGCAGCTTAGTAGGGGGGGGCAACACTGAAGCTTTCTTT. The chain joins TRBV11-2 to TRBJ1-1; tentatively, D is TRBD1 (6 bases). CDR1 SGHAT and CDR2 FQNNGV come from the germline V gene. CDR3 length equals 15 residues. V was trimmed by 1 base and J by 2 bases, leaving 11 bases between them.

The V and J genes are TRBV7-6 and TRBJ2-7; D is possibly TRBD1 (5 bases). Germline values: CDR1 SGHVS, CDR2 FNYEAQ. Trimming removed 1 base at V and 1 base at J, with 11 bases between. The CDR3 loop spans 15 amino acids. The CDR3 loop is CASSLGPDKSYEQYF. The CDR3 nucleotides read TGTGCCAGCAGCTTAGGCCCGGACAAGTCCTACGAGCAGTACTTC. Looking up the rest from reference TRBV7-6 and TRBJ2-7 gives the full variable domain: GAGVSQSPRYKVTKRGQDVALRCDPISGHVSLYWYRQALGQGPEFLTYFNYEAQQDKSGLPNDRFSAERPEGSISTLTIQRTEQRDSAMYRCASSLGPDKSYEQYFGPGTRLTVT.

The V call is TRBV7-7, the J call TRBJ2-2; D possibly corresponds to TRBD2 (6 bases). The CDR3 is made up of 14 amino acids. Trimming removed 3 bases from V and 1 base from J, with 6 bases in between. Germline CDR1 and CDR2: SSHAT and FNYEAQ (reference sequence). The CDR3: CASSLGGNTGELFF. The CDR3 nucleotides read TGTGCCAGCAGCTTGGGGGGGAACACCGGGGAGCTGTTTTTT.

This clone appeared a few times. The CDR3 DNA sequence: TGCGCCAGCAGCCAAGGCAATTCTGCGGGAAGTGAAAAACTGTTTTTT. Its protein product is CASSQGNSAGSEKLFF. The chain uses TRBV4-1 and TRBJ1-4; no firm D call. The CDR3 covers 16 residues. Trimming removed 1 base at V and 7 bases at J, with 16 bases between. Germline-derived CDR1 and CDR2 are MGHRA and YSYEKL.

The chain combines TRBV10-2 with TRBJ1-3, with TRBD1 matching over 8 bases. V lost 3 bases, J lost 1 base, and 8 bases stayed unmatched. The V gene's germline CDR1 is WSHSY and CDR2 SAAADI. The CDR3 length is 17 residues. The CDR3 protein is CASSDADRGSSGNTIYF. In DNA form, the CDR3 reads TGCGCCAGCAGTGATGCCGACAGGGGTAGTTCTGGAAACACCATATATTTT.

V is TRBV14 and J is TRBJ1-2; D perhaps matches TRBD1 (5 bases). This CDR3 spans 12 amino acids. Deletions cut 2 bases from V and 4 bases from J, with 5 bases between. Germline-derived CDR1 and CDR2 are SGHDN and FVKESK. The CDR3 protein is CASSQQGYGYTF. Here the CDR3 DNA reads TGTGCCAGCAGCCAACAGGGCTATGGCTACACCTTC.

This rearrangement joins TRBV19 to TRBJ1-1; the match to TRBD1 covers 10 bases. The germline V gene encodes CDR1 LNHDA and CDR2 SQIVND (reference sequence). With V trimmed by 6 bases and J by 1 base, 2 bases remained unmatched. The length of the CDR3 is 14 residues. In DNA form, the CDR3 reads TGTGCCAGTAGCCGACAGGGGGCGAACACTGAAGCTTTCTTT. Translating gives CASSRQGANTEAFF.

The chain combines TRBV6-5 with TRBJ2-5; 7 bases agree with TRBD2. V shed 10 bases and J 3 bases; nucleotides not matched to a gene: 11. This CDR3 comprises 14 residues. Germline V CDR1 and CDR2: MNHEY, SVGAGI. In nucleotides, the CDR3 is TGTGCCACCAGCAGGACGGGGGGTAAAGAGACCCAGTACTTC. Translation gives CATSRTGGKETQYF.